This is a list of T cell receptor beta chains from one sample in a study of blood T cell repertoires in COVID-19. Sequencing used immunoSEQ multiplex PCR; TCRdb keeps in-frame clones, though not all of them. Of about 240,000 clones listed, 82% are singletons. Sequencing was done on a sample of peripheral blood. These receptors all stem from a woman in her sixties with active or convalescent COVID-19. CDR3s leave out the opening cysteine and the closing phenylalanine or tryptophan. Fields, in order: CDR3 protein, V gene.

cdr3_aa: ASRLAGRETGELF
v_call: TRBV6-5

cdr3_aa: SVVPTGGNNQPQH
v_call: TRBV29-1

cdr3_aa: ASSLGTGGGYT
v_call: TRBV5-1

cdr3_aa: ASSLGTNYGYT
v_call: TRBV7-9

cdr3_aa: ASSFGNRGGYGYT
v_call: TRBV5-1

cdr3_aa: ASSFEGRRGYT
v_call: TRBV28

cdr3_aa: ASSPKLQISSGNQPQH
v_call: TRBV28

cdr3_aa: ASSLRAGTGDSYEQY
v_call: TRBV7-9

cdr3_aa: SASASGGAPDTQY
v_call: TRBV20-1

cdr3_aa: ASSSVGGFETQY
v_call: TRBV7-2

cdr3_aa: ASSKWGGLGETQY
v_call: TRBV6-5

cdr3_aa: ASCQPDYGYT
v_call: TRBV6-6

cdr3_aa: AWLGGGSYNSPLH
v_call: TRBV30

cdr3_aa: ASTDPGSRTEAF
v_call: TRBV2

cdr3_aa: ASSRGQGMEF
v_call: TRBV11-3

cdr3_aa: SVEGNTEAF
v_call: TRBV20-1

cdr3_aa: AWSSGTGLRTNEKLF
v_call: TRBV30

cdr3_aa: ASSVRLAGVETQY
v_call: TRBV9

cdr3_aa: AWSVQVLGREDTGELF
v_call: TRBV30

cdr3_aa: ASSVAPLAGGSQETQY
v_call: TRBV9

cdr3_aa: ASSIAGEQY
v_call: TRBV19

cdr3_aa: ASSLYTDFVGNTEAF
v_call: TRBV5-4

cdr3_aa: ASSLNPAGEQY
v_call: TRBV28

cdr3_aa: ASSTQRGRVHNQPQH
v_call: TRBV21-1

cdr3_aa: ASSSTGDTQY
v_call: TRBV7-9

cdr3_aa: SVNHGRGGGTEAF
v_call: TRBV29-1

cdr3_aa: ASSYFQGVQPQH
v_call: TRBV6-5

cdr3_aa: ASSTSGASEAF
v_call: TRBV18

cdr3_aa: ASSQVAGGDYEQY
v_call: TRBV4-1

cdr3_aa: ASSPLPVGQGGTDTQY
v_call: TRBV18

cdr3_aa: ASSWGDRGTSDTQY
v_call: TRBV5-4

cdr3_aa: ASSPRGTEAF
v_call: TRBV7-9

cdr3_aa: ASSVSLRGFYEQY
v_call: TRBV19

cdr3_aa: ASTRQYTGELF
v_call: TRBV2

cdr3_aa: ASSLGRAETQY
v_call: TRBV5-6

cdr3_aa: ACRGQAAYEQY
v_call: TRBV19

cdr3_aa: ASSVGAGADSYEQY
v_call: TRBV9

cdr3_aa: ASSVSGGPYEQY
v_call: TRBV5-1

cdr3_aa: ASSPRGTGELF
v_call: TRBV12-3/TRBV12-4

cdr3_aa: ASSSPETLHYGYT
v_call: TRBV7-2

cdr3_aa: ASSQTWGVNTEAF
v_call: TRBV5-6

cdr3_aa: ASSRPPTANTEAF
v_call: TRBV7-2

cdr3_aa: ASTWTGGPPQH
v_call: TRBV6-5

cdr3_aa: ASSPRFAAGGSPETQY
v_call: TRBV18

cdr3_aa: ASSSRQGNGYT
v_call: TRBV6-6

cdr3_aa: ASSKVSRGAYNEQF
v_call: TRBV21-1

cdr3_aa: ASSIGQSEKLF
v_call: TRBV5-5

cdr3_aa: ASSPGQVEHEKLF
v_call: TRBV18

cdr3_aa: ASSKAILFFRVVF
v_call: TRBV21-1

cdr3_aa: AWSKTSRSGNTIY
v_call: TRBV30

cdr3_aa: SVVLQGARGLLPYGYT
v_call: TRBV29-1

cdr3_aa: ASSPPRGGQGTYEQY
v_call: TRBV18

cdr3_aa: ASSPGTGGGLEQF
v_call: TRBV11-3